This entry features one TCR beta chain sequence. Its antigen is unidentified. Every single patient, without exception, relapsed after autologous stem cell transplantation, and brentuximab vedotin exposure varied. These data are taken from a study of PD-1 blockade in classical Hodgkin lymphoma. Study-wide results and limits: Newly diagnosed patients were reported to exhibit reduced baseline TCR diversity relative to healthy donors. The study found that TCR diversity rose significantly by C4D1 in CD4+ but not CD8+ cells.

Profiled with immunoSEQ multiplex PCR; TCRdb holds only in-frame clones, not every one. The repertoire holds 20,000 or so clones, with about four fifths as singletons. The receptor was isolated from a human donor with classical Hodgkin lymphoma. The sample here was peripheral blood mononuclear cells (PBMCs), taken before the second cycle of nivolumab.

The CDR3 region has the DNA TGTGCCAGCAGCAAGCGGCCGGGACAGGGAAGAAACACCATATATTTT. Its protein product is CASSKRPGQGRNTIYF. The chain combines TRBV13 with TRBJ1-3, with TRBD1 identical over 9 bases. The CDR3 runs 16 residues. Germline CDR1 PRHDT, CDR2 FYEKMQ (reference sequence). The trim removed 5 bases at V and 5 bases at J, leaving 10 bases unmatched.